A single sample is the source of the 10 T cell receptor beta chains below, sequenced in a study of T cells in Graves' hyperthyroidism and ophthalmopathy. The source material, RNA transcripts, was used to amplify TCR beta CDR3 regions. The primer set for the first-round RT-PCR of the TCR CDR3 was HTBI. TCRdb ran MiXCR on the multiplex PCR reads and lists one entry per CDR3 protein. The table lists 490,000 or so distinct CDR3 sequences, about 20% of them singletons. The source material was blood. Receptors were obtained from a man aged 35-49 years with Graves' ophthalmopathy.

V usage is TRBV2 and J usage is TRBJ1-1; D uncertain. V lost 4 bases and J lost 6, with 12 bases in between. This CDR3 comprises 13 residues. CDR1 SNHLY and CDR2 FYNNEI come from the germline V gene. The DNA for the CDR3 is TGTGCCAGCAGTGTCAGGTCATGGGCTGAAGCTTTCTTT. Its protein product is CASSVRSWAEAFF.

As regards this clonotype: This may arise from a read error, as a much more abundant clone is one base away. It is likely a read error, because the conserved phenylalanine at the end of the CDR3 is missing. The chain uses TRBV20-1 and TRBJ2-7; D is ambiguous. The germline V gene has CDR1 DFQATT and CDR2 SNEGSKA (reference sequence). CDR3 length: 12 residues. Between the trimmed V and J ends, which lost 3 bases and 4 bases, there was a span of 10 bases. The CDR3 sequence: CSARLDTYEQYL. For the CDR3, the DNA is TGCAGTGCTAGGTTAGACACGTACGAGCAGTACCTC.

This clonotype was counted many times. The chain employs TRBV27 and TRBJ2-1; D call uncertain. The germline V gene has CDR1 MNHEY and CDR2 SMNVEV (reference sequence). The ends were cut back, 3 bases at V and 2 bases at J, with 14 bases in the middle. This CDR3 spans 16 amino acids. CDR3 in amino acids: CASSFRPVAPYNEQFF. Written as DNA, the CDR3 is TGTGCCAGCAGTTTCAGGCCCGTGGCCCCCTACAATGAGCAGTTCTTC.

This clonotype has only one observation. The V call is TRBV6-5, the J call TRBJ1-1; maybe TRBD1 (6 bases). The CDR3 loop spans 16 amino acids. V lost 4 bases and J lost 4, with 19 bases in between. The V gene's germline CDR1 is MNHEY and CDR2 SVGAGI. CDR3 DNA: TGTGCCAGCAGTTTCCGCACTCCTGCCAGGGGCACTGAAGCTTTCTTT. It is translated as CASSFRTPARGTEAFF.

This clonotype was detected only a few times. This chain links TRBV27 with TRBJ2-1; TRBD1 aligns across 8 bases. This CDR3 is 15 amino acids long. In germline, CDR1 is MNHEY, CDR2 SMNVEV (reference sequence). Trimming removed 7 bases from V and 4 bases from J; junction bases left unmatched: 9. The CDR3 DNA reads TGTGCCAGCACTCGGAGGACAGGGACTTACAATGAGCAGTTCTTC. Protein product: CASTRRTGTYNEQFF.

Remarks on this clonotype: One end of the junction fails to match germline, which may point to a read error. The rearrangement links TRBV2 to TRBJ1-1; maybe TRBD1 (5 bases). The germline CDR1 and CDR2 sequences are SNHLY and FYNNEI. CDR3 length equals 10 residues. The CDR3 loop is CVSSDGGAFF. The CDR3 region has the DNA TGTGTCAGCAGTGACGGGGGAGCTTTCTTT.

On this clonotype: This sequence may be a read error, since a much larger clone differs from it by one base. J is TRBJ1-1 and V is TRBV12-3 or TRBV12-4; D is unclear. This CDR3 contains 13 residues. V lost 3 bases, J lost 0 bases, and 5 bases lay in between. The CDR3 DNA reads TGTGCCAGCAGTTTTCTGGTGAACACTGAAGCTTTCTTT. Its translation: CASSFLVNTEAFF.

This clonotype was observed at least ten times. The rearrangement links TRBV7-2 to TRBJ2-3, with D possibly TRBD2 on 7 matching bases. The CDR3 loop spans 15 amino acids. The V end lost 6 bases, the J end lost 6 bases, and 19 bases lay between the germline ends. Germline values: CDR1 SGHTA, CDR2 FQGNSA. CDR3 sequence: CASSPGGLYRDTQYF. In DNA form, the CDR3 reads TGTGCCAGCAGTCCGGGGGGCCTGTATAGGGATACGCAGTATTTT. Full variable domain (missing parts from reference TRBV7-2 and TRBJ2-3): GAGVSQSPSNKVTEKGKDVELRCDPISGHTALYWYRQSLGQGLEFLIYFQGNSAPDKSGLPSDRFSAERTGGSVSTLTIQRTQQEDSAVYLCASSPGGLYRDTQYFGPGTRLTVL.

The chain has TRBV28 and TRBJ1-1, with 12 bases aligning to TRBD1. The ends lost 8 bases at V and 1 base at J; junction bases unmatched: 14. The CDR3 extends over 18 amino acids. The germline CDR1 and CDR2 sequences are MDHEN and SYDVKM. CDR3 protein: CASSPPGTGGWGNTEAFF. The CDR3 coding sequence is TGTGCCAGCTCCCCCCCTGGGACAGGGGGCTGGGGGAACACTGAAGCTTTCTTT.

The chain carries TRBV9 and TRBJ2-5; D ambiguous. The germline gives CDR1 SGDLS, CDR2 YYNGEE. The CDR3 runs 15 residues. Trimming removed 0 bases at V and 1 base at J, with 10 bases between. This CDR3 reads CASSVGGIGQETQYF. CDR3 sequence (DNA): TGTGCCAGCAGCGTAGGGGGAATAGGCCAAGAGACCCAGTACTTC.